The 23 T cell receptor beta chains given below trace back to one sample, sequenced in a study of T cell responses to AZD1222 COVID-19 vaccine. TCRdb's table, derived via immunoSEQ multiplex PCR, lists solely in-frame clones and lacks some. The sample consists of about 160,000 clones, about 91% of them appearing once. The sample was peripheral blood, taken on day 0 of MenACWY control vaccination. Receptor source: an adult in good health.

The chain couples TRBV12-3 or TRBV12-4 to TRBJ1-2; 7 bases map to TRBD1. With 4 bases clipped from V and 2 bases from J, the junction kept 1 base outside the gene matches. The CDR3 has 13 residues. CDR3 protein: CASSYRGNYGYTF. In nucleotides, the CDR3 is TGTGCCAGCAGTTACAGGGGAAACTATGGCTACACCTTC.

The chain has TRBV2 and TRBJ1-5, with 9 bases fitting TRBD1. V was pared by 6 bases and J by 5 bases, with 5 bases of the junction left unmatched. The CDR3 has 14 amino acids. Germline lookup yields CDR1 SNHLY and CDR2 FYNNEI. CDR3 region: CASSEDRGHQPQHF. The CDR3 DNA reads as TGTGCCAGCAGCGAGGACAGGGGCCATCAGCCCCAGCATTTT.

The gene calls are TRBV21-1 and TRBJ2-3. TRBV21-1 is a documented pseudogene. The CDR3 is 17 amino acids. This CDR3 reads CASSTTRPDRCADTQYF. In DNA, the CDR3 is TGTGCCAGCAGCACTACTCGCCCGGACCGGTGTGCCGATACGCAGTATTTT.

This chain joins TRBV19 and TRBJ1-5; 9 bases line up with TRBD1. The germline V gene has CDR1 LNHDA and CDR2 SQIVND (reference sequence). This CDR3 has 16 residues. The junction had 7 bases not matched to a gene; V was cut back by 1 base and J by 6 bases. The DNA of the CDR3 is TGTGCCAGTAGTATAGTGGGGACAGGGAACCCTCAGCCCCAGCATTTT. Amino acids: CASSIVGTGNPQPQHF.

The rearrangement joins TRBV7-2 to TRBJ2-7; 10 bases match TRBD2. The CDR3 runs to 18 residues. V lost 1 base to trimming and J lost 0 bases; unmatched junction nucleotides: 9. CDR1 SGHTA and CDR2 FQGNSA come from the germline V gene. The CDR3 loop is CASSLGLAGLTSSYEQYF. The CDR3 nucleotides read TGTGCCAGCAGCTTAGGACTAGCGGGCCTTACTAGCTCCTACGAGCAGTACTTC.

This rearrangement joins TRBV12-5 to TRBJ1-1; D may be TRBD1 (5 bases). V was trimmed by 1 base and J by 7 bases, leaving 10 bases between them. CDR3 length equals 13 residues. CDR1 LGHNT and CDR2 FRNRAP come from the germline V gene. The CDR3 DNA reads TGTGCTAGTGGTTTGGGGGGGTTTGGTGAAGCTTTCTTT. It yields the protein CASGLGGFGEAFF.

The rearrangement links TRBV6-1 to TRBJ2-7, with 7 positions matching TRBD1. The germline CDR1 and CDR2 sequences are MNHNS and SASEGT. The trim removed 3 bases at V and 6 bases at J, leaving 14 bases unmatched. This CDR3 spans 16 amino acids. This CDR3 is CASSDIQGQFLREQYF. The CDR3 nucleotides are TGTGCCAGCAGTGATATACAGGGGCAGTTCCTACGCGAGCAGTACTTC.

This chain connects TRBV5-1 to TRBJ2-7; 7 positions agree with TRBD2. V dropped 2 bases and J dropped 7; count of bases not matched to a gene: 9. The CDR3 is made up of 14 amino acids. The V gene's germline CDR1 is SGHRS and CDR2 YFSETQ. The DNA of the CDR3 is TGCGCCAGCAGCTTAGCGGGGAGGGCCGAAGAGCAGTACTTC. Its protein product is CASSLAGRAEEQYF.

The V gene is TRBV2, the J gene TRBJ1-2; unclear D gene. Trimming left V 6 bases short and J 8 bases short, with 13 bases between. This CDR3 has 12 residues. In germline, CDR1 is SNHLY, CDR2 FYNNEI. The CDR3: CASRVTIEGYTF. As DNA, the CDR3 is TGTGCCAGCAGAGTTACAATCGAGGGCTACACCTTC.

The chain employs TRBV10-2 and TRBJ2-1, with no clear D. Germline V CDR1 and CDR2: WSHSY, SAAADI. Trimming removed 6 bases from V and 7 bases from J, with 10 bases in between. The CDR3 is 12 amino acids. DNA of the CDR3: TGCGCCAGCAGCCTTAGTTTAAATGAGCAGTTCTTC. It encodes CASSLSLNEQFF.

This chain connects TRBV7-8 to TRBJ1-4; D is uncertain. The germline V gene has CDR1 SGHVS and CDR2 FQNEAQ. V lost 0 bases and J 8 bases, leaving 13 bases between the germline ends. The CDR3 totals 15 residues. The CDR3 is CASSLARVSGEKLFF. The CDR3 DNA sequence: TGTGCCAGCAGCTTAGCGCGTGTGAGCGGAGAAAAACTGTTTTTT. The full variable domain, with the rest looked up from reference TRBV7-8 and TRBJ1-4, is GAGVSQSPRYKVAKRGQDVALRCDPISGHVSLFWYQQALGQGPEFLTYFQNEAQLDKSGLPSDRFFAERPEGSVSTLKIQRTQQEDSAVYLCASSLARVSGEKLFFGSGTQLSVL.

The J gene is TRBJ2-2, the V gene TRBV7-2; D may be TRBD1 or TRBD2 (5 bases each). Germline CDR1 is SGHTA and CDR2 is FQGNSA. CDR3 length equals 16 residues. Trimming took off 1 base at V and 6 bases at J, with 15 bases between the two ends. CDR3 residues: CASSLEWNRRAGELFF. The CDR3 region has the DNA TGTGCCAGCAGCTTAGAATGGAACAGGCGGGCCGGGGAGCTGTTTTTT.

V gene TRBV7-3 combines with J gene TRBJ1-1; unclear D gene. Per the germline V gene, CDR1 is SGHTA and CDR2 is FQGTGA. The germline V and J ends were trimmed by 5 bases and 3 bases, with 10 bases remaining between them. The CDR3 contains 13 residues. In DNA form, the CDR3 reads TGTGCCAGCAGCGTCAACCGGGACACTGAAGCTTTCTTT. It encodes CASSVNRDTEAFF. The whole variable domain, remainder taken from reference TRBV7-3 and TRBJ1-1, is GAGVSQTPSNKVTEKGKYVELRCDPISGHTALYWYRQSLGQGPEFLIYFQGTGAADDSGLPNDRFFAVRPEGSVSTLKIQRTERGDSAVYLCASSVNRDTEAFFGQGTRLTVV.

The rearrangement links TRBV7-8 to TRBJ1-5, with a possible D match to TRBD1 (5 bases). The CDR3 has 15 residues. Trimming took 1 base from V and 0 from J, leaving 7 bases between them. Germline-derived CDR1 and CDR2 are SGHVS and FQNEAQ. CDR3 nucleotide sequence: TGTGCCAGCAGCTTAGTTGACAGTAGCAATCAGCCCCAGCATTTT. This encodes CASSLVDSSNQPQHF.

This sequence joins TRBV19 and TRBJ2-1; 13 nucleotides align to TRBD2. V lost 6 bases to trimming and J lost 15 bases; unmatched junction nucleotides: 11. Per the germline V gene, CDR1 is LNHDA and CDR2 is SQIVND (reference sequence). The CDR3 spans 14 residues. The CDR3 nucleotides are TGTGCCAGTAGCCTCGGGACTAGCGGGACATCGCGGTTCTTC. It specifies CASSLGTSGTSRFF.

The chain employs TRBV2 and TRBJ1-1; no reliable D call. Germline CDR1 and CDR2: SNHLY and FYNNEI. Deletions cut 2 bases from V and 6 bases from J, with 10 bases between. CDR3 length: 13 amino acids. The CDR3 here is CASSERVKAEAFF. The CDR3 nucleotides read TGTGCCAGCAGTGAAAGGGTCAAAGCTGAAGCTTTCTTT.

The chain joins TRBV3-1 (or the pseudogene TRBV3-2) to TRBJ2-3; no clear D gene. The V end was cut by 1 base, the J end by 8 bases, with 7 bases between. The germline V gene encodes CDR1 LGHDT and CDR2 YNNKEL (reference sequence). This CDR3 is 12 amino acids long. The CDR3 loop reads CASSQAMGTQYF. The CDR3 DNA is TGTGCCAGCAGCCAAGCCATGGGTACGCAGTATTTT.

The V and J genes are TRBV7-9 and TRBJ1-6, with 9 bases that match TRBD1. With 4 bases clipped from V and 7 bases from J, the junction kept 5 bases outside the gene matches. Germline V gene lookup returns CDR1 SEHNR and CDR2 FQNEAQ (reference sequence). The CDR3 runs to 15 residues. CDR3 loop: CASSSTGQGNSPLHF. The CDR3 bases are TGTGCCAGCAGCTCCACCGGACAGGGGAATTCACCCCTCCACTTT.

This clone was recorded only once. The chain couples TRBV4-2 to TRBJ1-5; the D is unclear. In germline, CDR1 is LGHNA, CDR2 YNFKEQ. Trimming took 1 base from V and 1 from J, leaving 8 bases between them. The CDR3 sequence is 15 residues long. CDR3 protein: CASSQGLGSNQPQHF. CDR3 DNA sequence: TGTGCCAGCAGCCAAGGGCTCGGGAGCAATCAGCCCCAGCATTTT.

The rearrangement uses TRBV4-1 and TRBJ2-3; D might be TRBD2 (6 bases). Germline loops: CDR1 MGHRA, CDR2 YSYEKL. The CDR3 consists of 16 residues. Trimming cost V 2 bases and J 1 base, with 13 bases left between them. CDR3 loop: CASSQMRASGTDTQYF. Written as DNA, the CDR3 is TGCGCCAGCAGCCAAATGAGGGCTAGCGGCACAGATACGCAGTATTTT.

The table lists this clone with a count of one. The chain employs TRBV28 and TRBJ1-2; 7 bases are shared with TRBD1. V lost 5 bases, J lost 2 bases, and 11 bases stayed unmatched. This CDR3 is 16 amino acids long. The germline V gene has CDR1 MDHEN and CDR2 SYDVKM. Written as DNA, the CDR3 is TGTGCCAGCAGTCGCCTGCCGGCAGGGGGAAACTATGGCTACACCTTC. As protein: CASSRLPAGGNYGYTF.

The chain is built from TRBV7-2 and TRBJ2-3; 8 bases align to TRBD2. Trimming cost V 1 base and J 5 bases; bases outside gene matches: 5. The CDR3 is made up of 15 amino acids. The germline V gene has CDR1 SGHTA and CDR2 FQGNSA. CDR3 DNA sequence: TGTGCCAGCAGCTTAGGTGGGGCGGGAGGAGATACGCAGTATTTT. It encodes CASSLGGAGGDTQYF.

Here the CDR3 DNA reads TGTGCCAGCCGGGACAGCAATTACGAGCAGTACTTC. Translating it yields CASRDSNYEQYF. J is TRBJ2-7 and V is TRBV19; the match to TRBD1 covers 7 bases. The CDR3 loop spans 12 amino acids. Germline-derived CDR1 and CDR2 are LNHDA and SQIVND (reference sequence). V was pared by 9 bases and J by 4 bases, with 6 bases of the junction left unmatched.